This T cell receptor beta chain was recorded in a study of blood T cell repertoires in COVID-19. For the study at large: The United States, Italy and Spain provided the acute and convalescent COVID-19 samples. PBMCs, B-cell-depleted T cells, or T cells were the source of the cDNA or gDNA that made up the material.

CDR3 length equals 18 residues. Trimming took 0 bases from V and 2 from J; bases not matched to a gene: 5. Germline CDR1 reads LGHNT; CDR2 reads FRNRAP. Original data processing: Reference gene primer amplification gave nucleated cell count estimates. Method: immunoSEQ multiplex PCR; TCRdb's copy keeps in-frame clones and lacks some. The V and J calls and the clone size are those of that table, but D and trimming were determined from the DNA. The sample has 70,000 to 80,000 clones, around 85% seen once. This rearrangement joins TRBV12-5 to TRBJ2-1; 12 nucleotides agree with TRBD1. Source material: peripheral blood. The clonotype was recovered from a human donor in a cohort sampled during active COVID-19. The CDR3 DNA reads TGTGCTAGTGGTTTGGTACTCGGGACAGGGGGCCCCTACAATGAGCAGTTCTTC. It codes for CASGLVLGTGGPYNEQFF.